This TCR beta chain came from a study of shared clonotypes between healthy human individuals. As to this clone: The antigen is undetermined.

Positive CCR7 selection of CD45RO-negative cells yielded the naive CD8 cells, and terminally differentiated effector memory CD45RA+ cells were excluded. Sorted-subset replicate PCR reactions were performed with about 190 ng DNA, corresponding to 25,000 to 35,000 T cell genomes. Using immunoSEQ multiplex PCR, the repertoire was profiled, and TCRdb retains in-frame clones only, with some absent. The sample shows around 580,000 clones, 98% of them seen only once. Overall study results and limits: Generally, naive subsets (rather than memory subsets) showed larger estimated richness.

The material sequenced was naive CD8+ T cells sorted from blood. The TCR was taken from a man aged 25 to 40 in good health.

CDR3 in DNA: TGTGCCAGCAGTGAAATGGGTCCGAACACTGAAGCTTTCTTT. Encoded protein: CASSEMGPNTEAFF. The V and J genes are TRBV2 and TRBJ1-1; D is ambiguous. Per germline, CDR1 SNHLY and CDR2 FYNNEI. This CDR3 has 14 residues. V dropped 2 bases and J dropped 1 base, with 8 bases sitting between them.